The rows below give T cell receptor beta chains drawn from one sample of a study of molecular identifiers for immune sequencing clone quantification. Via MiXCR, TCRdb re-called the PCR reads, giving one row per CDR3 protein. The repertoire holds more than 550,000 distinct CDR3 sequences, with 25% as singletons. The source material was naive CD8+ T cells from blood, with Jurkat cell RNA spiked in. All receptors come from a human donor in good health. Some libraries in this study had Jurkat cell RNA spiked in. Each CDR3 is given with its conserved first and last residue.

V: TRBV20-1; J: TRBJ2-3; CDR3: CSARDIWGGLDTQYF
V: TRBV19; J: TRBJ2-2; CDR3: CASSISGLVTGELFF
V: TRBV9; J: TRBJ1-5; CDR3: CASSVGRDGQPQHF
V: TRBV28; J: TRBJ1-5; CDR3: CASSSPDESKIRYSNQPQHF
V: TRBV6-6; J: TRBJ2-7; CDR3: CASSPAMGTSGVGEQYF
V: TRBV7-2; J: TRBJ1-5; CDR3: CASSLAVHSNQPQHF
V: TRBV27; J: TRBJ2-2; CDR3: CASSFLRDRGDTGELFF
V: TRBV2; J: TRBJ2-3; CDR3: CASSEGSSEDTRYF
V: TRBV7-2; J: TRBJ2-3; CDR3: CASSTYSGGATDTQYF
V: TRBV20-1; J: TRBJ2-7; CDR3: CSAGHLSYEQYF
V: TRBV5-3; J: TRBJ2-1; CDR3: CASSPDKPYAEQFF
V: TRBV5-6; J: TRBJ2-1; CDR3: CASSSFNNEQFF
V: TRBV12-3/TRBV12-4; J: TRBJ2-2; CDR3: CASSLAARRDRELFF
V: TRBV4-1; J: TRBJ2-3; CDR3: CASSQRLASPTDTQYF
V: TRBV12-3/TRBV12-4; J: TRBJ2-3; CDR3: CASKPGGREDTQYF
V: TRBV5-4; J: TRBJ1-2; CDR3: CASFTPGQPNYGYTF
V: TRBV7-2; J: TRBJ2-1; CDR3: CASSPAPGPPSYNEQFF
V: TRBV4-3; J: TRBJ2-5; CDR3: CASSQGRTGEETQYF
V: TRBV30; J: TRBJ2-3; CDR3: CAWSVTTTTDTQYF
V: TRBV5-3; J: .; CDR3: CASSFGGGTDTQHF
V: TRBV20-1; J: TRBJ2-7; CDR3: CSARETGTGGYEQYF
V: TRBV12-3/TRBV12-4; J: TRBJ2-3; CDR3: CASRGFNDGLANTDTQYF
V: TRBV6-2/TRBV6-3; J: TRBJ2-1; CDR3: CASSYSLRQGYLDEQFF
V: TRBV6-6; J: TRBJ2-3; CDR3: CASSDISGGADTQYF
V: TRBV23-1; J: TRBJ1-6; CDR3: CASSQSGGGDSPLHF
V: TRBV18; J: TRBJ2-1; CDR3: CASSPPPQTGDEQFF
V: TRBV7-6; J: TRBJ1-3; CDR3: CASSLTGSGNTIYF
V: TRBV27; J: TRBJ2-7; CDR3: CASSLVGDNEQYF